These T cell receptor beta chains were read from a single sample in a study of T cells in Graves' hyperthyroidism and ophthalmopathy. Each CDR3 protein is one row after TCRdb ran MiXCR on the multiplex PCR reads. The repertoire includes 550,000 to 700,000 distinct CDR3 sequences, roughly 14% of them detected once, and 4% to 5.5% sits in the top ten. Sequencing input: blood. These receptors were obtained from a woman aged 40 to 50 with Graves' ophthalmopathy. Both conserved end residues are part of each CDR3. D genes are given only for firm matches. Size values are once, few and many counts, or a class for expanded clones, and some rows have none.

clone_size	j_call	v_call	d_call	cdr3_aa	cdr3_nt
.	TRBJ2-7	TRBV9	TRBD2	CASSHPAGTSDHEQYF	TGTGCCAGCAGCCATCCGGCCGGGACTAGCGATCACGAGCAGTACTTC
many	TRBJ2-5	TRBV12-3/TRBV12-4	.	CASGPRYQETQYF	TGTGCCAGCGGGCCCAGGTACCAAGAGACCCAGTACTTC
many	TRBJ2-3	TRBV9	.	CASSVDPSSTDTQYF	TGTGCCAGCAGCGTAGACCCCTCCAGCACAGATACGCAGTATTTT
many	TRBJ1-2	TRBV5-4	.	CASSLPRNGYTF	TGTGCCAGCAGCTTACCAAGGAACGGCTACACCTTC
.	TRBJ2-2	TRBV6-2/TRBV6-3	TRBD1	CASSPGYKDRTIAGELFF	TGTGCCAGCAGTCCCGGCTATAAGGACAGGACGATTGCAGGGGAGCTGTTTTTT
many	TRBJ1-1	TRBV12-3/TRBV12-4	.	CASSTNTEAFF	TGTGCCAGCAGTACGAACACTGAAGCTTTCTTT
many	TRBJ1-5	TRBV19	.	CASSSPQGYSNQPRHF	TGTGCCAGTAGTTCCCCCCAGGGTTATAGCAATCAGCCCCGGCATTTT
many	TRBJ2-7	TRBV11-3	TRBD1	CASSGGQGAFEQYF	TGTGCCAGCAGCGGGGGACAGGGTGCATTCGAGCAGTACTTC
.	TRBJ1-2	TRBV12-3/TRBV12-4	TRBD1	CASSLRQGVGYTF	TGTGCCAGCAGTTTAAGACAGGGCGTTGGCTACACCTTC
many	TRBJ1-3	TRBV14	.	CASSQLGVTIYF	TGTGCCAGCAGCCAACTCGGGGTCACCATATATTTT
many	TRBJ1-5	TRBV6-2/TRBV6-3	TRBD1	CASSYPGWTGREHF	TGTGCCAGCAGTTACCCAGGATGGACAGGCCGCGAGCATTTT
.	TRBJ2-4	TRBV6-5	.	CASTALGGAGDIQYF	TGTGCCAGCACCGCACTTGGGGGGGCTGGGGACATTCAGTACTTC
few	TRBJ2-7	TRBV20-1	.	CSAKLWREQYF	TGCAGTGCAAAACTTTGGCGCGAGCAGTACTTC
many	TRBJ1-5	TRBV28	.	CASSSLIRVSNQPQHF	TGTGCCAGCAGTTCTCTAATCAGGGTGAGCAATCAGCCCCAGCATTTT
many	TRBJ1-1	TRBV28	.	CASTLLQNTEAFF	TGTGCCAGCACACTCCTGCAGAACACTGAAGCTTTCTTT
many	TRBJ1-2	TRBV6-2/TRBV6-3	.	CASSYSAANYGYTF	TGTGCCAGCAGTTACTCAGCAGCTAACTATGGCTACACCTTC
many	TRBJ2-7	TRBV12-3/TRBV12-4	TRBD2	CASRSSGRSYEQYF	TGTGCCAGCAGGTCTAGCGGGAGGTCCTACGAGCAGTACTTC
many	TRBJ1-6	TRBV6-2/TRBV6-3	.	CASSLTTGSPLHF	TGTGCCAGCAGCCTTACGACGGGCTCACCCCTCCACTTT
many	TRBJ1-2	TRBV3-1	TRBD1	CASSQLPGGGYTF	TGTGCCAGCAGCCAACTGCCAGGGGGCGGCTACACCTTC
.	TRBJ2-7	TRBV27	TRBD1	CASSYLAGTGSSYEQYF	TGTGCCAGCAGTTACCTAGCCGGGACAGGCAGCTCCTACGAGCAGTACTTC
many	TRBJ2-7	TRBV6-1	TRBD2	CASSLTSVGEQYF	TGTGCCAGCAGCCTAACTAGCGTGGGCGAGCAGTACTTC
many	TRBJ2-5	TRBV6-1	TRBD1	CASSDDRAQETQYF	TGTGCCAGCAGTGATGACAGGGCACAAGAGACCCAGTACTTC
many	TRBJ2-7	TRBV10-3	.	CATQWTAQSSYEQYF	TGTGCCACCCAGTGGACAGCACAAAGCTCCTACGAGCAGTACTTC
few	TRBJ1-1	TRBV18	.	CASSPWGPNTEAFF	TGTGCCAGCTCACCATGGGGACCGAACACTGAAGCTTTCTTT
many	TRBJ1-2	TRBV6-5	.	CASSYFGTDYGYTF	TGTGCCAGCAGTTACTTCGGGACGGACTATGGCTACACCTTC
many	TRBJ2-5	TRBV28	.	CASTLSGKETQYF	TGTGCCAGCACCTTGTCGGGGAAAGAGACCCAGTACTTC
many	TRBJ2-7	TRBV30	TRBD2	CAWSTGTSGRGYEQYF	TGTGCCTGGAGTACCGGGACTAGCGGGAGAGGCTACGAGCAGTACTTC
many	TRBJ1-1	TRBV28	.	CASSFGGAGNTEAFF	TGTGCCAGCAGTTTTGGGGGGGCCGGAAACACTGAAGCTTTCTTT
many	TRBJ1-1	TRBV6-2/TRBV6-3	.	CASSYSSPIGVTEAFF	TGTGCCAGCAGTTACTCGAGCCCTATTGGAGTCACTGAAGCTTTCTTT
.	TRBJ2-7	TRBV4-1	TRBD1	CASSQKDRGLDEQYF	TGCGCCAGCAGCCAGAAGGACAGGGGGCTAGACGAGCAGTACTTC
many	TRBJ2-2	TRBV29-1	.	CSATGSGELFF	TGCAGCGCCACAGGTTCCGGGGAGCTGTTTTTT
.	TRBJ2-2	TRBV12-3/TRBV12-4	TRBD2	CASSAPGGSAGELFF	TGTGCCAGCAGCGCTCCGGGAGGTTCGGCCGGGGAGCTGTTTTTT
few	TRBJ2-7	TRBV7-2	TRBD1	CASSLAPGRQGAYEQYF	TGTGCCAGCAGCTTAGCACCAGGGCGGCAGGGGGCTTACGAGCAGTACTTC
few	TRBJ1-6	TRBV5-1	TRBD1	CASSWDRGGNSPLHF	TGCGCCAGCAGCTGGGACAGGGGCGGGAATTCACCCCTCCACTTT
many	TRBJ2-5	TRBV11-1	TRBD2	CASSYPTSGPSEVLQETQYF	TGTGCCAGCAGCTACCCGACTAGCGGGCCATCAGAGGTCCTCCAAGAGACCCAGTACTTC
many	TRBJ1-5	TRBV11-3	.	CASSVTLGPQHF	TGTGCCAGCAGCGTAACGCTCGGGCCCCAGCATTTT
many	TRBJ2-3	TRBV7-9	.	CANSFDTLTDTQYF	TGTGCCAACAGCTTTGATACTCTCACAGATACGCAGTATTTT
.	TRBJ2-5	TRBV20-1	.	CSAPTSSETQYF	TGCAGTGCTCCCACTAGCTCGGAGACCCAGTACTTC
many	TRBJ1-2	TRBV7-9	.	CASSLDRRYGYTF	TGTGCCAGCAGCTTGGACAGACGCTATGGCTACACCTTC
many	TRBJ2-3	TRBV6-2/TRBV6-3	.	CASSFLRGSTDTQYF	TGTGCCAGCAGTTTCCTTCGGGGCAGCACAGATACGCAGTATTTT
.	TRBJ2-7	TRBV7-2	TRBD2	CASSSAGGLAGTYEQYF	TGTGCCAGCAGCTCAGCGGGAGGACTAGCGGGAACCTACGAGCAGTACTTC
.	TRBJ2-7	TRBV5-1	.	CASRPARGSDGEQYF	TGCGCCAGCAGACCCGCGAGGGGGAGTGACGGAGAGCAGTACTTC
many	TRBJ1-2	TRBV27	.	CASRTGGSHNGYTF	TGTGCCAGCAGGACGGGGGGCTCTCACAATGGCTACACCTTC
many	TRBJ1-5	TRBV12-3/TRBV12-4	.	CASSLGDYSNQPQHF	TGTGCCAGCAGTTTAGGAGATTATAGCAATCAGCCCCAGCATTTT
.	TRBJ2-1	TRBV11-2	.	CASSPGARSYNEQFF	TGTGCCAGCAGCCCGGGAGCCCGCTCCTACAATGAGCAGTTCTTC
many	TRBJ1-2	TRBV10-3	.	CAISDTWDRNYGYTF	TGTGCCATCAGTGACACGTGGGATCGTAACTATGGCTACACCTTC
.	TRBJ2-7	TRBV7-2	TRBD1	CASSLALEGAGYEQYF	TGTGCCAGCAGCTTAGCGCTTGAGGGGGCAGGCTACGAGCAGTACTTC
few	TRBJ1-1	TRBV28	.	CASSLYEGATEAFF	TGTGCCAGCAGTTTATACGAGGGTGCCACTGAAGCTTTCTTT
few	TRBJ2-7	TRBV29-1	TRBD1	CSAGVTGGYEQYF	TGCAGCGCTGGGGTGACAGGGGGTTACGAGCAGTACTTC
many	TRBJ1-1	TRBV9	.	CASSVGGSGVNTEAFF	TGTGCCAGCAGCGTAGGGGGGTCAGGTGTGAACACTGAAGCTTTCTTT
many	TRBJ2-2	TRBV5-1	.	CASTQTTGGAGELFF	TGCGCCAGCACACAGACAACAGGAGGGGCCGGGGAGCTGTTTTTT
once	TRBJ2-7	TRBV10-3	TRBD1	CAIRDRASGEQYF	TGTGCCATCCGGGACAGAGCCTCGGGGGAGCAGTACTTC
.	TRBJ2-7	TRBV9	.	CASSVEGRNYEQYF	TGTGCCAGCAGCGTAGAGGGGAGGAACTACGAGCAGTACTTC
few	TRBJ1-1	TRBV24-1	.	CATSDFRRRRVTKAFF	TGTGCCACCAGTGATTTTCGCAGGCGACGGGTCACTAAAGCTTTCTTT
few	TRBJ1-1	TRBV6-2/TRBV6-3	TRBD1	CASSTRIPGRTGRQNTEAFF	TGTGCCAGCAGTACCAGAATCCCCGGCCGGACAGGGCGCCAGAACACTGAAGCTTTCTTT